The 6 T cell receptor beta chains presented below share a single source sample, sequenced in a study of blood T cell repertoires in COVID-19. Data came from immunoSEQ multiplex PCR; TCRdb stores just in-frame clones and leaves some out. The table shows about 200,000 clones, with roughly 85% occurring only once. The source material was peripheral blood. The receptors stem from a woman older than 75 with acute or convalescent COVID-19.

The gene calls are TRBV4-3 and TRBJ2-1; 14 nucleotides align to TRBD2. The CDR3 has 17 residues. Trimming at V came to 4 bases and at J to 6 bases, leaving 8 bases not matched to a gene. Germline V lookup: CDR1 LGHNA, CDR2 YSLEER. This CDR3 is CASSRGTSGSRSNEQFF. Written as DNA, the CDR3 is TGCGCCAGCAGCCGTGGGACTAGCGGGAGCCGGAGCAATGAGCAGTTCTTC.

The rearrangement links TRBV18 to TRBJ2-2, with a tentative D call TRBD1 (5 bases). CDR3 length equals 18 residues. Germline CDR1 and CDR2: KGHSH and LQKENI. Trimming shortened V by 3 bases and J by 4 bases, and 21 bases separated the two germline ends. The CDR3 nucleotides read TGTGCCAGCTCACCCCTTATCGGAACAGGACCTCTCACCGGGGAGCTGTTTTTT. Its protein is CASSPLIGTGPLTGELFF.

The chain is built from TRBV29-1 and TRBJ1-2; 9 nucleotides agree with TRBD1. The length of the CDR3 is 13 residues. With 8 bases clipped from V and 2 bases from J, the junction kept 6 bases outside the gene matches. CDR1 is SQVTM and CDR2 is ANQGSEA in the germline V gene. CDR3 in DNA: TGCAGCATTTGGACAGGGGCCAACTATGGCTACACCTTC. Its translation: CSIWTGANYGYTF.

The V gene is TRBV3-1 (or the pseudogene TRBV3-2), the J gene TRBJ2-2; 9 bases are a match to TRBD1. V was clipped by 4 bases and J by 7 bases; unmatched bases: 7. Germline lookup yields CDR1 LGHDT and CDR2 YNNKEL (reference sequence). The CDR3 length is 15 residues. CDR3 sequence: CASSPRDRVRGELFF. Written as DNA, the CDR3 is TGTGCCAGCAGCCCCCGGGACAGGGTACGCGGGGAGCTGTTTTTT.

The chain uses TRBV7-8 and TRBJ2-2, with 14 positions matching TRBD2. The CDR3 spans 17 residues. V dropped 5 bases and J dropped 2; count of bases not matched to a gene: 4. Germline V gene lookup returns CDR1 SGHVS and CDR2 FQNEAQ. CDR3 in amino acids: CASSPGLAGENTGELFF. The CDR3 region has the DNA TGTGCCAGCAGCCCGGGACTAGCGGGAGAAAACACCGGGGAGCTGTTTTTT.

This chain links TRBV19 with TRBJ1-5; D unclear. This CDR3 has 15 residues. Germline lookup yields CDR1 LNHDA and CDR2 SQIVND (reference sequence). V dropped 1 base and J dropped 0 bases, with 7 bases sitting between them. CDR3 in DNA: TGTGCCAGTAGTATAGGGCACTATAGCAATCAGCCCCAGCATTTT. Translation gives CASSIGHYSNQPQHF.